What follows describes a single T cell receptor beta chain. Its target is unknown. This sample was taken from a study of T cell clones after liver transplantation. Study-level points and caveats: A significant post-transplant drop in circulating graft-donor-reactive CD4 TCRbeta sequences occurred in most of the 8 subjects. Conclusions were preliminary, with small, heterogeneous patient groups.

The CDR3 sequence is 15 residues long. Trimming removed 7 bases from V and 0 bases from J, with 13 bases in between. Germline V lookup: CDR1 MNHNY, CDR2 SVGAGI (reference sequence). Using immunoSEQ multiplex PCR, the repertoire was profiled, and TCRdb retains in-frame clones only, with some absent. The table lists roughly 100,000 clones, about 86% of them singletons. This specimen was CD4+ T cells from blood, taken 47 months after liver transplant. The rearrangement links TRBV6-6 to TRBJ2-1; D is ambiguous. The sequence derives from a human patient who received a liver transplant. Some of the T cells may derive from the graft donor. The CDR3 DNA reads TGTGCCAGCATCCCGGACGGCCTCTCCTACAATGAGCAGTTCTTC. Its translation: CASIPDGLSYNEQFF.